Presented here are 29 T cell receptor beta chains from one specimen sequenced in a study of blood T cell repertoires in COVID-19. Data came from immunoSEQ multiplex PCR; TCRdb stores just in-frame clones and leaves some out. There are around 250,000 clones in the sample; approximately 88% occur only once, and roughly 1.2% lies in the top ten. Source material: PBMCs or T cells enriched from blood (not recorded which). The receptors were sampled from a woman aged 40 to 50 with acute COVID-19.

This clone was seen only once. The chain is built from TRBV28 and TRBJ1-5; D call uncertain. Between the trimmed V and J ends, which lost 2 bases and 1 base, there was a span of 12 bases. Germline CDR1 MDHEN, CDR2 SYDVKM. The CDR3 is made up of 16 amino acids. CDR3 sequence: CASSLGPGASNQPQHF. Written as DNA, the CDR3 is TGTGCCAGCAGTTTAGGACCGGGAGCAAGCAATCAGCCCCAGCATTTT.

V is TRBV4-1 and J is TRBJ1-4; tentative D call: TRBD1 (6 bases). CDR3 length equals 17 residues. V lost 2 bases and J 1 base, leaving 14 bases between the germline ends. Germline V gives CDR1 MGHRA, CDR2 YSYEKL. The CDR3 bases are TGCGCCAGCAGCCAACCCACGGACAGCAAAACTAATGAAAAACTGTTTTTT. It yields the protein CASSQPTDSKTNEKLFF.

The chain couples TRBV6-5 to TRBJ1-5, with 7 bases identical to TRBD1. Unmatched junction bases numbered 7, after V lost 6 bases and J lost 2 bases. Germline V gene sequence: CDR1 MNHEY, CDR2 SVGAGI. The length of the CDR3 is 15 residues. CDR3 DNA: TGTGCCAGCAGCGAGGGGGCACACGGCAATCAGCCCCAGCATTTT. This translates into CASSEGAHGNQPQHF.

The chain couples TRBV5-4 to TRBJ2-3; D not resolved. The CDR3 is made up of 14 amino acids. Germline assignment: CDR1 SGHNT and CDR2 YYREEE (reference sequence). Trimming shortened V by 0 bases and J by 2 bases, and 7 bases separated the two germline ends. For the CDR3, the DNA is TGTGCCAGCAGCTTGGGCAGCGACACAGATACGCAGTATTTT. This translates into CASSLGSDTDTQYF.

The chain couples TRBV7-2 to TRBJ2-5; a weak D match, TRBD1 (5 bases). Germline assignment: CDR1 SGHTA and CDR2 FQGNSA. The CDR3 runs 14 residues. V shed 3 bases and J shed 2 bases, with 10 bases lying between them. Here the CDR3 DNA reads TGTGCCAGCAGCTTTTTATGGACACAAGAGACCCAGTACTTC. This codes for CASSFLWTQETQYF.

The sample holds one count of this clone. This chain links TRBV30 with TRBJ2-2, with D possibly TRBD2 on 6 matching bases. Germline V lookup: CDR1 GTSNPN, CDR2 SVGIG (reference sequence). CDR3 length: 15 residues. V gave up 0 bases and J gave up 0 bases, with 8 bases separating them. The CDR3 sequence is CAWSVGGTNTGELFF. The CDR3 DNA reads as TGTGCCTGGAGTGTCGGCGGGACGAACACCGGGGAGCTGTTTTTT.

This chain joins TRBV11-2 and TRBJ2-1; 8 bases align to TRBD1. The germline CDR1 and CDR2 sequences are SGHAT and FQNNGV. The CDR3 is 14 amino acids. V dropped 5 bases and J dropped 6; count of bases not matched to a gene: 6. In DNA, the CDR3 is TGTGCCAGCAGCCACCCGGACAGGGCCAATGAGCAGTTCTTC. Amino acid sequence: CASSHPDRANEQFF.

A single count supports this clone. Within the sample, other DNA sequences also encode this same CDR3. The rearrangement uses TRBV28 and TRBJ1-1; 8 positions match TRBD1. The CDR3 spans 14 residues. From germline, CDR1 is MDHEN and CDR2 SYDVKM. The trim removed 5 bases at V and 0 bases at J, leaving 2 bases unmatched. The CDR3 bases are TGTGCCAGCAGTGCGGGACAGGTGAACACTGAAGCTTTCTTT. This gives the protein CASSAGQVNTEAFF. Looking up the rest from reference TRBV28 and TRBJ1-1 gives the full variable domain: DVKVTQSSRYLVKRTGEKVFLECVQDMDHENMFWYRQDPGLGLRLIYFSYDVKMKEKGDIPEGYSVSREKKERFSLILESASTNQTSMYLCASSAGQVNTEAFFGQGTRLTVV.

The chain is built from TRBV1 and TRBJ1-1. TRBV1 is classified as a pseudogene. The CDR3 is 12 residues long. DNA for the CDR3: TGCACCAGCAGCCACCCCGGGGGGTTAGCTTTCTTT. Its translation is CTSSHPGGLAFF.

The rearrangement uses TRBV19 and TRBJ2-4; D is possibly TRBD2 (6 bases). This CDR3 region has 13 residues. Trimming left V 6 bases short and J 6 bases short, with 12 bases between. Germline CDR1 LNHDA, CDR2 SQIVND (reference sequence). The CDR3 nucleotides read TGTGCCAGTAGCCCGCCGGGACTAAACATTCAGTACTTC. As protein: CASSPPGLNIQYF.

The chain couples TRBV27 to TRBJ2-3, with 13 bases that match TRBD2. The CDR3 extends over 18 amino acids. Germline CDR1 MNHEY, CDR2 SMNVEV (reference sequence). V lost 6 bases to trimming and J lost 1 base; unmatched junction nucleotides: 10. The CDR3: CASRSGLAGVLGTDTQYF. The CDR3 DNA reads TGTGCCAGCAGATCAGGACTAGCGGGAGTTTTGGGCACAGATACGCAGTATTTT.

The CDR3 nucleotides are TGTGCCAGCAGACAGCACAGAGAAGGGGCTGAAGCTTTCTTT. Translating it yields CASRQHREGAEAFF. This chain links TRBV6-5 with TRBJ1-1; maybe TRBD1 (5 bases). The CDR3 spans 14 residues. Germline CDR1 and CDR2: MNHEY and SVGAGI. The V and J ends lost 6 bases and 6 bases respectively, with 17 bases between them.

The rearrangement uses TRBV7-9 and TRBJ2-5; 8 bases agree with TRBD2. The CDR3 is 14 amino acids. V lost 4 bases, J lost 3 bases, and 4 bases stayed unmatched. CDR1 and CDR2 (germline): SEHNR, FQNEAQ (reference sequence). Here the CDR3 reads CASSYGLAEETQYF. CDR3 nucleotides: TGTGCCAGCAGCTATGGACTAGCAGAAGAGACCCAGTACTTC.

This clone is a singleton in its sample. A junction end diverges from the germline sequence, so it may reflect a read error. The chain is built from TRBV4-1 and TRBJ2-7; perhaps TRBD2 as D (6 bases). Germline V gives CDR1 MGHRA, CDR2 YSYEKL. The CDR3 has 15 amino acids. CDR3 nucleotides: TGCGCCAGTCGGAGGGGCCCCTTACGATCCTCCGAGCAGTACTTC. Encoded protein: CASRRGPLRSSEQYF.

V and J are TRBV7-9 and TRBJ2-1, with 10 positions matching TRBD2. The CDR3 extends over 14 amino acids. Losses at the gene ends were 5 bases for V and 12 bases for J; bases not matched to a gene: 10. Germline V gene data show CDR1 as SEHNR and CDR2 as FQNEAQ (reference sequence). In DNA, the CDR3 is TGTGCCAGCAGCCTCACCCTAGCGGGAGTCAGGCAGTTCTTC. It is translated as CASSLTLAGVRQFF.

Written as DNA, the CDR3 is TGCGCCAGCAGCTTGTATGCGGGAGCGGAGAATGAGCAGTTCTTC. It is translated as CASSLYAGAENEQFF. This chain uses TRBV5-1 with TRBJ2-1; 7 bases line up with TRBD2. With 1 base clipped from V and 7 bases from J, the junction kept 8 bases outside the gene matches. This CDR3 spans 15 amino acids. Looked up from germline, CDR1 is SGHRS and CDR2 is YFSETQ. Full variable domain (outside the CDR3, taken from reference TRBV5-1 and TRBJ2-1): KAGVTQTPRYLIKTRGQQVTLSCSPISGHRSVSWYQQTPGQGLQFLFEYFSETQRNKGNFPGRFSGRQFSNSRSEMNVSTLELGDSALYLCASSLYAGAENEQFFGPGTRLTVL.

V is TRBV14 and J is TRBJ1-1, with TRBD1 identical over 7 bases. The CDR3 runs 13 residues. V trimming: 4 bases; J trimming: 4 bases; junction bases outside the gene matches: 3. Germline assignment: CDR1 SGHDN and CDR2 FVKESK. CDR3 nucleotides: TGTGCCAGCAGCCGACAGGGATTCACTGAAGCTTTCTTT. Its protein product is CASSRQGFTEAFF.

In its sample, this clone was seen a few times. V is TRBV30 and J is TRBJ2-3; TRBD2 agrees at 12 bases. Germline values: CDR1 GTSNPN, CDR2 SVGIG (reference sequence). The junction had 3 bases not matched to a gene; V was cut back by 2 bases and J by 3 bases. CDR3 length: 15 amino acids. Here the CDR3 reads CAWSPTSGRTDTQYF. The CDR3 bases are TGTGCCTGGAGTCCAACTAGCGGGAGGACAGATACGCAGTATTTT.

The chain combines TRBV6-5 with TRBJ2-1, with no clear D. The CDR3 has 12 residues. CDR1 MNHEY and CDR2 SVGAGI come from the germline V gene. The V end was cut by 5 bases, the J end by 8 bases, with 10 bases between. CDR3: CASSPSPDEQFF. The CDR3, as DNA: TGTGCCAGCAGTCCTTCCCCCGATGAGCAGTTCTTC.

Details on this clone: Within the sample, other DNA sequences also encode this same CDR3. The V call is TRBV19, the J call TRBJ1-5; tentative D call: TRBD1 (5 bases). The germline V and J ends were trimmed by 3 bases and 7 bases, with 10 bases remaining between them. The V gene's germline CDR1 is LNHDA and CDR2 SQIVND (reference sequence). The CDR3 has 13 residues. The CDR3 DNA reads TGTGCCAGTAGTATTCAGGGAGGACAGCCCCAGCATTTT. It encodes CASSIQGGQPQHF. Drawing the rest from reference TRBV19 and TRBJ1-5, the complete variable domain is DGGITQSPKYLFRKEGQNVTLSCEQNLNHDAMYWYRQDPGQGLRLIYYSQIVNDFQKGDIAEGYSVSREKKESFPLTVTSAQKNPTAFYLCASSIQGGQPQHFGDGTRLSIL.

In this sample, this clone turned up a few times. The chain has TRBV7-9 and TRBJ2-1; TRBD2 matches at 11 bases. This CDR3 is built from 13 residues. V gave up 8 bases and J gave up 4 bases; unmatched junction bases: 1. The V gene's germline CDR1 is SEHNR and CDR2 FQNEAQ (reference sequence). This chain's CDR3 is CASGTSGYNEQFF. The CDR3 DNA is TGTGCCAGCGGGACTAGCGGTTACAATGAGCAGTTCTTC.

This rearrangement joins TRBV3-1 (or the pseudogene TRBV3-2) to TRBJ2-1; TRBD2 matches at 16 bases. The CDR3 contains 17 residues. CDR1 and CDR2 (germline): LGHDT, YNNKEL (reference sequence). J was trimmed by 8 bases and V by 3 bases; bases with no gene match: 7. This CDR3 is CASSHLGTSGRAHEQFF. In DNA form, the CDR3 reads TGTGCCAGCAGCCACCTCGGGACTAGCGGGAGGGCCCATGAGCAGTTCTTC.

The V and J genes are TRBV11-3 and TRBJ1-2; 7 nucleotides line up with TRBD1. The CDR3 is 14 residues long. Germline V gene data show CDR1 as SGHNT and CDR2 as YENEEA. The V and J ends lost 1 base and 6 bases, in that order; junction bases with no gene match: 5. CDR3 sequence reads: CASSLGNRGDGYTF. The CDR3 DNA reads TGTGCCAGCAGCTTAGGGAACAGGGGTGATGGCTACACCTTC.

The J gene is TRBJ2-5, the V gene TRBV7-8; D is unresolved. Trimming pared 0 bases from V and 0 bases from J, leaving 11 bases between. The CDR3 contains 16 residues. Germline values: CDR1 SGHVS, CDR2 FQNEAQ. CDR3 in amino acids: CASSLALDVYQETQYF. The DNA for the CDR3 is TGTGCCAGCAGCTTAGCATTAGATGTGTACCAAGAGACCCAGTACTTC. The full variable domain, its missing parts supplied by reference TRBV7-8 and TRBJ2-5, is GAGVSQSPRYKVAKRGQDVALRCDPISGHVSLFWYQQALGQGPEFLTYFQNEAQLDKSGLPSDRFFAERPEGSVSTLKIQRTQQEDSAVYLCASSLALDVYQETQYFGPGTRLLVL.

The rearrangement uses TRBV5-1 and TRBJ2-1; TRBD1 might be the D (6 bases). This CDR3 contains 15 residues. CDR1 is SGHRS and CDR2 is YFSETQ in the germline V gene. Trimming took 0 bases from V and 7 from J, leaving 14 bases between them. CDR3 sequence reads: CASSLVFQGRNEQFF. In nucleotides, the CDR3 is TGCGCCAGCAGCTTGGTGTTCCAGGGGCGGAATGAGCAGTTCTTC.

The chain has TRBV30 and TRBJ1-2, with D hard to call. Germline CDR1 reads GTSNPN; CDR2 reads SVGIG (reference sequence). The CDR3 length is 12 residues. V lost 2 bases and J 7 bases, leaving 11 bases between the germline ends. This CDR3 is CAWSIRVGGYTF. The CDR3 DNA reads as TGTGCCTGGAGTATCCGGGTGGGTGGCTACACCTTC.

The chain joins TRBV19 to TRBJ2-7; 11 bases align to TRBD1. The CDR3 length is 15 residues. V shed 6 bases and J 3 bases; nucleotides not matched to a gene: 7. Germline CDR1 reads LNHDA; CDR2 reads SQIVND (reference sequence). CDR3 in DNA: TGTGCCAGTAGCCAGGAGGGGACAGGGGGCTACGAGCAGTACTTC. This translates into CASSQEGTGGYEQYF.

The chain employs TRBV19 and TRBJ1-4, with D possibly TRBD1 on 6 matching bases. Trimming pared 5 bases from V and 5 bases from J, leaving 18 bases between. Germline V CDR1 and CDR2: LNHDA, SQIVND (reference sequence). There are 16 residues in the CDR3. CDR3 region: CASSPRQGIRNEKLFF. The CDR3 bases are TGTGCCAGTAGTCCCCGCCAGGGGATTCGGAATGAAAAACTGTTTTTT.

Here the CDR3 DNA reads TGTGCCAGCAGTGGGACAGGGTTCACCGGGGAGCTGTTTTTT. Protein sequence: CASSGTGFTGELFF. V usage is TRBV25-1 and J usage is TRBJ2-2; 8 bases match TRBD1. This CDR3 has 14 amino acids. Losses at the gene ends were 4 bases for V and 4 bases for J; bases not matched to a gene: 2. CDR1 MGHDK and CDR2 SYGVNS come from the germline V gene.